This is a list of T cell receptor beta chains from one sample in a study of blood T cell repertoires in COVID-19. Measured with immunoSEQ multiplex PCR; TCRdb has only the in-frame clones, and not every one. The repertoire holds about 440,000 clones, with about 87% as singletons. Source material: peripheral blood. These TCRs come from a woman aged 45 to 65 with COVID-19, enrolled during active disease. Each CDR3 is given without its conserved first and last residue. D genes are given only for firm matches.

TRBV5-4	TRBD2	TRBJ2-5	ASSFGGTQAETQY
TRBV5-4	-	TRBJ1-2	ASSFGGGLT
TRBV7-9	TRBD1	TRBJ1-4	ASSLGRVNRGSEKLF
TRBV4-1	-	TRBJ1-6	ASSQGPLSSYNSPLH
TRBV30	-	TRBJ2-5	ALEKGETQY
TRBV5-1	TRBD1	TRBJ2-7	ASSSTGYSDEQY
TRBV9	TRBD1	TRBJ1-2	ASSVGTGGTNYGYT
TRBV6-6	TRBD1	TRBJ1-2	ASSYSGQGARGYT
TRBV6-1	-	TRBJ1-1	ASSERARGGTEAF
TRBV7-9	-	TRBJ1-4	ASSSTSGHLNEKLF
TRBV5-8	-	TRBJ1-1	ASSLTWSTEAF
TRBV9	-	TRBJ1-1	ASSSGRDTLNTEAF
TRBV19	-	TRBJ1-2	ASRAPGHTLYGYT
TRBV7-8	TRBD1	TRBJ2-3	ASSLNMKGGSSTDTQY
TRBV2	TRBD1	TRBJ2-5	ASSPDRGDETQY
TRBV27	TRBD1	TRBJ2-3	ASSPLSPRQGASTDTQY
TRBV11-2	TRBD2	TRBJ2-5	ASSYLTGGAETQY
TRBV12-3/TRBV12-4	TRBD2	TRBJ2-1	ASSRGLGNEQF
TRBV12-3/TRBV12-4	-	TRBJ1-1	ASLGGMNTEAF
TRBV18	-	TRBJ2-1	ASSRGLNEQF
TRBV2	-	TRBJ2-2	ASSDWQENTGELF
TRBV7-9	-	TRBJ1-6	ASSFSVGAGGSYNSPLH